The following is a T cell receptor beta chain sequence with its context. Its antigen is undetermined. Germline assignment: CDR1 SNHLY and CDR2 FYNNEI. Trimming took 8 bases from V and 3 from J, leaving 12 bases between them. This CDR3 is 13 amino acids long. The sample comes from a study of CD8 T cells in ankylosing spondylitis. The study, taken as a whole, reports: As for the disease-linked clones, they showed a CD8+ phenotype and occurred at relatively low frequencies in peripheral blood.

By quantitative 5'-RACE with molecular barcodes, the TCR beta libraries were made. MiXCR, run by TCRdb on the 5' RACE reads, gives a single entry per CDR3 protein. The table lists 200,000 to 250,000 distinct CDR3 sequences, roughly 25% of them singletons, with about 7% in the top ten. The chain links TRBV2 to TRBJ2-3; D possibly corresponds to TRBD1 (7 bases). This TCR came from a male donor with ankylosing spondylitis or in good health (not recorded which). Sequenced input: blood, either unsorted or a sorted T cell fraction (not recorded which). The CDR3 DNA is TGTGCCAGCGCGGGACAGCCGACAGATACGCAGTATTTT. Its translation: CASAGQPTDTQYF.